The 18 T cell receptor beta chains listed next were all sequenced from one sample in a study of radiotherapy plus CTLA-4 blockade in lung cancer. TCRdb's copy holds only in-frame clones and misses some; the assay was immunoSEQ multiplex PCR. The sample consists of just over 60,000 clones, about 80% of them appearing once. Sample: peripheral blood, taken from a patient treated with radiotherapy plus ipilimumab. These receptor sequences come from a human donor with non-small cell lung cancer who had a complete response to radiotherapy plus ipilimumab.

This clone was observed once. The J gene is TRBJ1-2, the V gene TRBV7-9; D gene ambiguous. The germline V and J ends were trimmed by 5 bases and 6 bases, with 13 bases remaining between them. The CDR3 covers 13 residues. CDR1 and CDR2 from the germline V gene are SEHNR and FQNEAQ (reference sequence). CDR3 bases: TGTGCCAGCAGCGCCCGTGGCCCTGATGGCTACACCTTC. It codes for CASSARGPDGYTF.

V usage is TRBV11-3 and J usage is TRBJ2-7, with D possibly being TRBD1 or TRBD2 (5 bases each). From germline, CDR1 is SGHNT and CDR2 YENEEA. The V gene lost 3 bases and the J gene lost 2 bases, with 14 bases spanning the gap. The CDR3 runs to 15 residues. This chain's CDR3 is CASSFDSRGPYEQYV. The DNA of the CDR3 is TGTGCCAGCAGCTTTGACTCCCGGGGCCCCTACGAGCAGTACGTC.

This clone was detected a few times. This rearrangement joins TRBV19 to TRBJ2-1; TRBD2 agrees at 10 bases. J lost 0 bases, V lost 5 bases, and 1 base had no gene match. The germline gives CDR1 LNHDA, CDR2 SQIVND (reference sequence). The CDR3 runs 15 residues. In nucleotides, the CDR3 is TGTGCCAGTAGTGGACTAGCGGCCTCCTACAATGAGCAGTTCTTC. Amino acids: CASSGLAASYNEQFF. Full variable domain (rest looked up from reference TRBV19 and TRBJ2-1): DGGITQSPKYLFRKEGQNVTLSCEQNLNHDAMYWYRQDPGQGLRLIYYSQIVNDFQKGDIAEGYSVSREKKESFPLTVTSAQKNPTAFYLCASSGLAASYNEQFFGPGTRLTVL.

In DNA form, the CDR3 reads TGTGCCAGTAGTCCACTCCCTAGCGGACTAGCCAAAAACATTCAGTACTTC. This gives the protein CASSPLPSGLAKNIQYF. The V gene is TRBV19, the J gene TRBJ2-4, with TRBD2 matching 7 bases. The CDR3 sequence is 17 residues long. The ends lost 5 bases at V and 0 bases at J; junction bases unmatched: 10. Germline V gives CDR1 LNHDA, CDR2 SQIVND (reference sequence). The full variable domain, rest sourced from reference TRBV19 and TRBJ2-4, is DGGITQSPKYLFRKEGQNVTLSCEQNLNHDAMYWYRQDPGQGLRLIYYSQIVNDFQKGDIAEGYSVSREKKESFPLTVTSAQKNPTAFYLCASSPLPSGLAKNIQYFGAGTRLSVL.

The rearrangement joins TRBV5-4 to TRBJ2-3; 13 bases are a match to TRBD2. The germline V gene has CDR1 SGHNT and CDR2 YYREEE (reference sequence). The V gene end was trimmed by 5 bases and the J gene end by 9 bases; junction bases not matched to a gene: 6. This CDR3 is built from 14 residues. This CDR3 reads CASSNATSGRTQYF. CDR3 sequence (DNA): TGTGCCAGCAGTAACGCGACTAGCGGGAGGACGCAGTATTTT.

The CDR3 loop is CASSPSLRALAKNIQYF. In DNA, the CDR3 is TGTGCCAGCAGCCCCTCTCTCCGGGCTCTGGCTAAAAACATTCAGTACTTC. The chain couples TRBV11-2 to TRBJ2-4; D is uncertain. The CDR3 loop spans 17 amino acids. From germline, CDR1 is SGHAT and CDR2 FQNNGV. V was clipped by 5 bases and J by 4 bases, with 21 bases between them.

The chain carries TRBV11-2 and TRBJ1-2; 10 nucleotides line up with TRBD1. Trimming removed 2 bases from V and 6 bases from J; junction bases left unmatched: 18. CDR3 size: 19 residues. The germline gives CDR1 SGHAT, CDR2 FQNNGV. The CDR3 reads CASSLTTRGQGIPKNGYTF. The CDR3 DNA reads TGTGCCAGCAGCTTAACGACGCGGGGACAGGGGATCCCCAAAAATGGCTACACCTTC.

CDR3 in DNA: TGTGCCAGCAGCTCGAGACAGGGGGCGGTCGCTTTCTTT. It yields the protein CASSSRQGAVAFF. The V gene is TRBV7-2, the J gene TRBJ1-1; TRBD1 matches 10 bases. CDR1 is SGHTA, CDR2 FQGNSA, per germline. V gave up 4 bases and J gave up 11 bases; unmatched junction bases: 7. This CDR3 is built from 13 residues.

This clone was recorded only once. The chain joins TRBV19 to TRBJ1-4, with D tentatively TRBD1 (6 bases). CDR3 length: 15 residues. V was trimmed by 6 bases and J by 3 bases, leaving 14 bases between them. The germline gives CDR1 LNHDA, CDR2 SQIVND (reference sequence). As DNA, the CDR3 is TGTGCCAGTAGCACAGGGTTTCAGGCTAATGAAAAACTGTTTTTT. The encoded protein is CASSTGFQANEKLFF.

V gene TRBV30 combines with J gene TRBJ1-2; 11 nucleotides line up with TRBD1. In germline, CDR1 is GTSNPN, CDR2 SVGIG (reference sequence). This CDR3 is 15 amino acids long. V shed 3 bases, J shed 3 bases, and the junction held 6 bases outside the gene matches. The CDR3 DNA is TGTGCCTGGAGCAGGGGGGACAGGGGGGACTATGGCTACACCTTC. Its protein product is CAWSRGDRGDYGYTF.

The J gene is TRBJ2-3, the V gene TRBV27, with 10 bases aligning to TRBD1. CDR3 length: 14 amino acids. Germline V gene lookup returns CDR1 MNHEY and CDR2 SMNVEV (reference sequence). Losses at the gene ends were 1 base for V and 6 bases for J; bases not matched to a gene: 1. This CDR3 reads CASSLWDRGDTQYF. The CDR3 nucleotides read TGTGCCAGCAGTTTATGGGACAGGGGTGATACGCAGTATTTT.

The chain combines TRBV5-1 with TRBJ2-3; 7 nucleotides align to TRBD1. The germline V gene encodes CDR1 SGHRS and CDR2 YFSETQ. The CDR3 extends over 14 amino acids. V shed 0 bases, J shed 5 bases, and the junction held 3 bases outside the gene matches. The CDR3 loop is CASSLDGQEDTQYF. Here the CDR3 DNA reads TGCGCCAGCAGCTTGGATGGACAGGAAGATACGCAGTATTTT.

The V gene is TRBV11-2, the J gene TRBJ2-3; D uncertain. The CDR3 has 12 residues. Germline V gene lookup returns CDR1 SGHAT and CDR2 FQNNGV. The ends were cut back, 5 bases at V and 14 bases at J, with 17 bases in the middle. The CDR3: CASSPLGNQMYF. DNA for the CDR3: TGTGCCAGCAGCCCCTTGGGGAACCAAATGTATTTT.

The chain has TRBV29-1 and TRBJ2-4; weak D call: TRBD2 (5 bases). Germline V gives CDR1 SQVTM, CDR2 ANQGSEA. V was trimmed by 4 bases and J by 0 bases, leaving 34 bases between them. CDR3 length: 22 residues. This CDR3 reads CSVGVEEIFDLTALLAKNIQYF. CDR3 DNA sequence: TGCAGCGTTGGGGTGGAGGAAATATTTGACCTAACCGCTCTTTTAGCCAAAAACATTCAGTACTTC.

The J gene is TRBJ2-7, the V gene TRBV11-3, with D perhaps given as TRBD1 or TRBD2 (5 bases each). Deletions cut 1 base from V and 2 bases from J, with 9 bases between. CDR1 and CDR2 (germline): SGHNT, YENEEA. The CDR3 extends over 14 amino acids. CDR3 residues: CASSLGDGTYEQYV. CDR3 coding DNA: TGTGCCAGCAGCTTAGGGGACGGCACCTACGAGCAGTACGTC.

This CDR3 is CAKARTQPQHF. The CDR3 DNA is TGTGCCAAGGCAAGGACTCAGCCCCAGCATTTT. The rearrangement joins TRBV19 to TRBJ1-5; D unclear. From germline, CDR1 is LNHDA and CDR2 SQIVND (reference sequence). The CDR3 consists of 11 residues. The ends were cut back, 10 bases at V and 6 bases at J, with 10 bases in the middle.

The V call is TRBV25-1, the J call TRBJ1-6; 9 bases map to TRBD1. J was trimmed by 12 bases and V by 2 bases; bases with no gene match: 5. Germline V CDR1 and CDR2: MGHDK, SYGVNS. This CDR3 has 14 amino acids. The CDR3 spells CASSEVTGGQPLHF. DNA for the CDR3: TGTGCCAGCAGTGAAGTGACAGGGGGTCAACCCCTCCACTTT.

V usage is TRBV6-5 and J usage is TRBJ1-5; TRBD1 matches 7 bases. J gave up 7 bases and V 4 bases, and 7 bases lay outside the gene matches. Germline loops: CDR1 MNHEY, CDR2 SVGAGI. There are 14 residues in the CDR3. CDR3 sequence reads: CASSFPTGWQPQHF. The CDR3 DNA sequence: TGTGCCAGCAGTTTTCCGACAGGGTGGCAGCCCCAGCATTTT.